Sequencing of this T cell receptor (beta chain) was carried out in a study of identical twins. On this clonotype itself: Antigen: not known.

Per the germline V gene, CDR1 is SNHLY and CDR2 is FYNNEI. The CDR3 runs to 14 residues. V was trimmed by 6 bases and J by 3 bases, leaving 15 bases between them. After template switching added a universal primer site, the resulting cDNA carried unique molecular identifiers. TCRdb processed the 5' RACE reads anew with MiXCR; each CDR3 protein has one entry. Seen here are 1.5 million to 2 million distinct CDR3 sequences, less than 35% observed once, and the top ten hold 0.25% to 0.3%. Whole-study results and caveats: Findings came from cross-sectional statistics, without long-term follow-up of donors. Insertions were reduced in abundant cord blood beta clonotypes but not in memory repertoires.

This receptor was identified in a newborn girl in good health. The specimen was cord blood. The V and J genes are TRBV2 and TRBJ2-7; D tentatively fits TRBD1 or TRBD2 (5 bases each). The DNA of the CDR3 is TGTGCCAGCAGCGCCGGGACGGATGTCTACGAGCAGTACTTC. It is translated as CASSAGTDVYEQYF.